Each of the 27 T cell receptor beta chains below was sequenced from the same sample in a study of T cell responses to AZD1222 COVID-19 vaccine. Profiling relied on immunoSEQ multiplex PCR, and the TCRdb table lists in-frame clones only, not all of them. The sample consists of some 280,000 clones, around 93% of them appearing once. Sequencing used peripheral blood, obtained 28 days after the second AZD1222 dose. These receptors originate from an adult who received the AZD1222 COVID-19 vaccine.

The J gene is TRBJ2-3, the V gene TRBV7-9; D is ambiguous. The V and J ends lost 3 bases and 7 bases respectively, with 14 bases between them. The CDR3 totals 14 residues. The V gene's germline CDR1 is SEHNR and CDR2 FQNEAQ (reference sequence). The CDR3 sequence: CASSLDLNPYTQYF. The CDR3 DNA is TGTGCCAGCAGCTTGGACCTTAATCCGTATACGCAGTATTTT.

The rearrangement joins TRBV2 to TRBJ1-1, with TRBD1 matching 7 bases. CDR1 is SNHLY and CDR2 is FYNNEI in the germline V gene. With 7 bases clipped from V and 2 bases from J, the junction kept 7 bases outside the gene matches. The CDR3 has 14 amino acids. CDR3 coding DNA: TGTGCCAGCACCAGACAGGGAACCAACACTGAAGCTTTCTTT. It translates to CASTRQGTNTEAFF.

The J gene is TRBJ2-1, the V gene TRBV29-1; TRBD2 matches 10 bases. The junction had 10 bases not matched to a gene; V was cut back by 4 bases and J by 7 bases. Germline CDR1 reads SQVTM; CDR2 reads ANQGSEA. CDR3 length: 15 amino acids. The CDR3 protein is CSVGRLAGAENEQFF. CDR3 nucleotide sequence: TGCAGCGTTGGAAGGCTAGCGGGGGCCGAGAATGAGCAGTTCTTC.

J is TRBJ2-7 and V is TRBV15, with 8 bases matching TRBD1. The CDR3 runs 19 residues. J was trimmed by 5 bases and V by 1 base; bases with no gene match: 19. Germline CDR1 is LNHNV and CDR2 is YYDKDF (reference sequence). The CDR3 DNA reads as TGTGCCACCAGCAGAGTGGGACGGGACAGGACGGGCGGCATGGACGAGCAGTACTTC. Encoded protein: CATSRVGRDRTGGMDEQYF.

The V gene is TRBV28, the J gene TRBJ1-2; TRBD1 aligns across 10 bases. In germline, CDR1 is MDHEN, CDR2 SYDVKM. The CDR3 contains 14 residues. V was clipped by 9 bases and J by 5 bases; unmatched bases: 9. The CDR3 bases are TGTGCCAGTCGGACAGGGGGGAGAGGTTATGGCTACACCTTC. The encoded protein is CASRTGGRGYGYTF.

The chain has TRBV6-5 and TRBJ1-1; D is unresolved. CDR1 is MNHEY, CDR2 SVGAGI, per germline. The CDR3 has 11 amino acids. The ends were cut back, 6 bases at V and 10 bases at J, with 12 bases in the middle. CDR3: CASSATNGAFF. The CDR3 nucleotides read TGTGCCAGCAGCGCCACAAACGGAGCTTTCTTT.

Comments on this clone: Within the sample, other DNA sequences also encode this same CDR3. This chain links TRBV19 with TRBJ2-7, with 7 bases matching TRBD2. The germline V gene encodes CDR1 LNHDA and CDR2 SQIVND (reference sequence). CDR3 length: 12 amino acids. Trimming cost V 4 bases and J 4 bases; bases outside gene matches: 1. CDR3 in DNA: TGTGCCAGTAGTAGCGGGGGTTACGAGCAGTACTTC. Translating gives CASSSGGYEQYF. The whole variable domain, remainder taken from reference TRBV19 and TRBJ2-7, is DGGITQSPKYLFRKEGQNVTLSCEQNLNHDAMYWYRQDPGQGLRLIYYSQIVNDFQKGDIAEGYSVSREKKESFPLTVTSAQKNPTAFYLCASSSGGYEQYFGPGTRLTVT.

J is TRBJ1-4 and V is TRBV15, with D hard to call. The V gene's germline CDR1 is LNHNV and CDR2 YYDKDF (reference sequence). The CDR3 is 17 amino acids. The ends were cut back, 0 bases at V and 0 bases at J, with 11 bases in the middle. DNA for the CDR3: TGTGCCACCAGCAGAGATGGTATAGTTGCAACTAATGAAAAACTGTTTTTT. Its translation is CATSRDGIVATNEKLFF.

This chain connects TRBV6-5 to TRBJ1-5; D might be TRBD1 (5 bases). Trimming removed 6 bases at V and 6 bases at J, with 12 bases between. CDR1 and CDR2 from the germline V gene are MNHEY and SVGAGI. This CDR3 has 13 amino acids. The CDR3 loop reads CASSPGPLQPQHF. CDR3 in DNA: TGTGCCAGCAGCCCAGGGCCCCTTCAGCCCCAGCATTTT.

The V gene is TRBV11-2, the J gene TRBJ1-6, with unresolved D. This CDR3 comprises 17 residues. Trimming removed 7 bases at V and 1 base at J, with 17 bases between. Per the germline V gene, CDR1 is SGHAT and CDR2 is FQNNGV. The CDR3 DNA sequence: TGTGCCAGCACTATCCAGATCGGTATTTCCTATAATTCACCCCTCCACTTT. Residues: CASTIQIGISYNSPLHF.

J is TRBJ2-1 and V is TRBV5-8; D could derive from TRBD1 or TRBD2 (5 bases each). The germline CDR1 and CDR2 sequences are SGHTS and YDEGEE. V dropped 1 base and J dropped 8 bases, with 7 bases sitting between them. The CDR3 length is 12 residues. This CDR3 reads CASSLRGDEQFF. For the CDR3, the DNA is TGTGCCAGCAGCTTGCGGGGCGATGAGCAGTTCTTC.

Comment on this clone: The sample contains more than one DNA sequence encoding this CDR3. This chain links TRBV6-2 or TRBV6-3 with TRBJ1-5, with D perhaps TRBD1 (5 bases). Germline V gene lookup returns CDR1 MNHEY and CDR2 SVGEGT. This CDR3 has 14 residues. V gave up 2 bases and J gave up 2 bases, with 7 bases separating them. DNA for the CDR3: TGTGCCAGCAGTTACCCGGGGGGCAATCAGCCCCAGCATTTT. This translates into CASSYPGGNQPQHF.

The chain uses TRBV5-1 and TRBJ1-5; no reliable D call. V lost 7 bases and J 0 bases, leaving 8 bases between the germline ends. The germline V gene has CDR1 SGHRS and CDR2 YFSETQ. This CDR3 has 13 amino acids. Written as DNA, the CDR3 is TGCGCCAGCGCAGGAGATAGCAATCAGCCCCAGCATTTT. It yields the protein CASAGDSNQPQHF.

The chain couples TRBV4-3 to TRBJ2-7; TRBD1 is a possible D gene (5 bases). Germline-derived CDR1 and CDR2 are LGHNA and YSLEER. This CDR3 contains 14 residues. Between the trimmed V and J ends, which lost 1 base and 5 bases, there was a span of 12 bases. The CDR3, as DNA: TGCGCCAGCAGCCAAGGGGTTGGGGCCCACGAGCAGTACTTC. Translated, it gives CASSQGVGAHEQYF.

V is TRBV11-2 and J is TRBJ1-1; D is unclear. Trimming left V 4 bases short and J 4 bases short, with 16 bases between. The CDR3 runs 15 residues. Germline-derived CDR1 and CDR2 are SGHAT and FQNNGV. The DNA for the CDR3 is TGTGCCAGCAGCTCCATGACGGCGACGGGCACTGAAGCTTTCTTT. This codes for CASSSMTATGTEAFF.

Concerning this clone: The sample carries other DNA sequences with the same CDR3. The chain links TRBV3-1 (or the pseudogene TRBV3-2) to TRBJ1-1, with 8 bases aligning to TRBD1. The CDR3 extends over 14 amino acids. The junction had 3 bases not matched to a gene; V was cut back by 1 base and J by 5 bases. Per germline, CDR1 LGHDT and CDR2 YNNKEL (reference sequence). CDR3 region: CASSQVTGGTEAFF. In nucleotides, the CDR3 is TGTGCCAGCAGCCAAGTAACAGGGGGAACTGAAGCTTTCTTT.

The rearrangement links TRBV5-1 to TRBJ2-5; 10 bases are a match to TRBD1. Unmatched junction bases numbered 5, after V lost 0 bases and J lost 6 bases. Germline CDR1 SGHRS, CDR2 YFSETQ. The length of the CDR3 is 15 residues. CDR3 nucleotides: TGCGCCAGCAGCTTGGATTGGGACAGGGGAAAGACCCAGTACTTC. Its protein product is CASSLDWDRGKTQYF.

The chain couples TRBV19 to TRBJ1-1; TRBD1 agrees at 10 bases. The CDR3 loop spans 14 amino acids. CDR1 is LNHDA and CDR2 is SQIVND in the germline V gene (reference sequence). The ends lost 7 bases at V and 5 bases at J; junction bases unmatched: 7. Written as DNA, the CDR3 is TGTGCCAGTACCCGGGACAGGGGCCGGACTGAAGCTTTCTTT. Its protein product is CASTRDRGRTEAFF.

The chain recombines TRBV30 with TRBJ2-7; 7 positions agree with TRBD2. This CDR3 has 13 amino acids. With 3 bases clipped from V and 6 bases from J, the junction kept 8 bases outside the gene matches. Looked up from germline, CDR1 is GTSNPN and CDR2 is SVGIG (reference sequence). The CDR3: CAWSSGNPGEQYF. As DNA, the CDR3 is TGTGCCTGGAGCAGCGGGAACCCGGGCGAGCAGTACTTC. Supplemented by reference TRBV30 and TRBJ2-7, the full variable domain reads SQTIHQWPATLVQPVGSPLSLECTVEGTSNPNLYWYRQAAGRGLQLLFYSVGIGQISSEVPQNLSASRPQDRQFILSSKKLLLSDSGFYLCAWSSGNPGEQYFGPGTRLTVT.

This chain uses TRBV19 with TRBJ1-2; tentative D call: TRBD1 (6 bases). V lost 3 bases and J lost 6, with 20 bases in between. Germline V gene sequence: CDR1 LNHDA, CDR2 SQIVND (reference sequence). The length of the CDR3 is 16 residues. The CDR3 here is CASSINRPSGADGYTF. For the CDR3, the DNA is TGTGCCAGTAGTATTAATCGTCCGTCAGGGGCGGATGGCTACACCTTC.

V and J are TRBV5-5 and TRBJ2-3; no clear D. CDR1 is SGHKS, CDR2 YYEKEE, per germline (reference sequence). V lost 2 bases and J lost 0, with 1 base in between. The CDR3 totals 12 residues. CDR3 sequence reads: CASSFSTDTQYF. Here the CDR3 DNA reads TGTGCCAGCAGCTTTAGCACAGATACGCAGTATTTT.

As DNA, the CDR3 is TGTGCCAGCAGTTTCCCCGACAGATACTATGGCTACACCTTC. It specifies CASSFPDRYYGYTF. V and J are TRBV27 and TRBJ1-2; D might be TRBD1 (5 bases). CDR3 length: 14 amino acids. From germline, CDR1 is MNHEY and CDR2 SMNVEV (reference sequence). Trimming removed 3 bases from V and 3 bases from J, with 11 bases in between.

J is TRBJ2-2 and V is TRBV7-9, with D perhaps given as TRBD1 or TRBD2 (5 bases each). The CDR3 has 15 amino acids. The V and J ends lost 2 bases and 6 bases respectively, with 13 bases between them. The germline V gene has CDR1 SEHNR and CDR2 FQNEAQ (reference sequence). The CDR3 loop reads CASSLRWGTAGELFF. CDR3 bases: TGTGCCAGCAGCTTAAGGTGGGGGACGGCCGGGGAGCTGTTTTTT.

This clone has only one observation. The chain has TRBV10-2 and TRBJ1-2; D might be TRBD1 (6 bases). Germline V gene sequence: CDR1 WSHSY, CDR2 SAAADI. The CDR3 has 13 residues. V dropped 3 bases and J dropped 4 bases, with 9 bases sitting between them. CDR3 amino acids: CASSEGGGYGYTF. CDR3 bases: TGCGCCAGCAGTGAAGGGGGTGGCTATGGCTACACCTTC.

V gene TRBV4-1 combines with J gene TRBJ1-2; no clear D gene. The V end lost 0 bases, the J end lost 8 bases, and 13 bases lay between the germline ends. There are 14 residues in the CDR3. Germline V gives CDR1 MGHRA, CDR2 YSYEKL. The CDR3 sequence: CASSQDYKGGGYTF. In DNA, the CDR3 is TGCGCCAGCAGCCAAGATTATAAGGGTGGGGGCTACACCTTC.

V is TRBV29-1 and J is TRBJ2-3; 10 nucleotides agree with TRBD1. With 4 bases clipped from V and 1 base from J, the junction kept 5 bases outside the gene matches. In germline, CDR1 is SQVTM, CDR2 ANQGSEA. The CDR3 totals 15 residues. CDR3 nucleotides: TGCAGCGTTGGCGACAGGGGGCTTGGCACAGATACGCAGTATTTT. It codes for CSVGDRGLGTDTQYF.

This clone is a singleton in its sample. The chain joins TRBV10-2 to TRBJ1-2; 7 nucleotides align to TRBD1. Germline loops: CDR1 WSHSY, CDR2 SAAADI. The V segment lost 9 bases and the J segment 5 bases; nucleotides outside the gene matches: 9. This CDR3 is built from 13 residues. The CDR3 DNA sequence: TGCGCCAGTCTACAGGGGCGAGCTTATGGCTACACCTTC. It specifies CASLQGRAYGYTF.